This T cell receptor beta chain was recorded in a study of blood T cell repertoires in COVID-19. Profiled with immunoSEQ multiplex PCR; TCRdb holds only in-frame clones, not every one. The sample carries a few hundred thousand clones, more than 75% recorded once. This CDR3 region has 16 residues. The trim removed 4 bases at V and 4 bases at J, leaving 9 bases unmatched. Germline CDR1 reads MDHEN; CDR2 reads SYDVKM. Self-reported history from a screening survey and questionnaire set each donor's cohort. This clonotype originated in a woman aged 45 to 65 who had recovered from COVID-19. V usage is TRBV28 and J usage is TRBJ2-5, with 10 bases fitting TRBD1. Sequenced: PBMCs or T cells enriched from blood (not recorded which). The CDR3 bases are TGTGCCAGCAGTTCATCCGGGACAGGGGTCCGAGAGACCCAGTACTTC. As protein: CASSSSGTGVRETQYF.